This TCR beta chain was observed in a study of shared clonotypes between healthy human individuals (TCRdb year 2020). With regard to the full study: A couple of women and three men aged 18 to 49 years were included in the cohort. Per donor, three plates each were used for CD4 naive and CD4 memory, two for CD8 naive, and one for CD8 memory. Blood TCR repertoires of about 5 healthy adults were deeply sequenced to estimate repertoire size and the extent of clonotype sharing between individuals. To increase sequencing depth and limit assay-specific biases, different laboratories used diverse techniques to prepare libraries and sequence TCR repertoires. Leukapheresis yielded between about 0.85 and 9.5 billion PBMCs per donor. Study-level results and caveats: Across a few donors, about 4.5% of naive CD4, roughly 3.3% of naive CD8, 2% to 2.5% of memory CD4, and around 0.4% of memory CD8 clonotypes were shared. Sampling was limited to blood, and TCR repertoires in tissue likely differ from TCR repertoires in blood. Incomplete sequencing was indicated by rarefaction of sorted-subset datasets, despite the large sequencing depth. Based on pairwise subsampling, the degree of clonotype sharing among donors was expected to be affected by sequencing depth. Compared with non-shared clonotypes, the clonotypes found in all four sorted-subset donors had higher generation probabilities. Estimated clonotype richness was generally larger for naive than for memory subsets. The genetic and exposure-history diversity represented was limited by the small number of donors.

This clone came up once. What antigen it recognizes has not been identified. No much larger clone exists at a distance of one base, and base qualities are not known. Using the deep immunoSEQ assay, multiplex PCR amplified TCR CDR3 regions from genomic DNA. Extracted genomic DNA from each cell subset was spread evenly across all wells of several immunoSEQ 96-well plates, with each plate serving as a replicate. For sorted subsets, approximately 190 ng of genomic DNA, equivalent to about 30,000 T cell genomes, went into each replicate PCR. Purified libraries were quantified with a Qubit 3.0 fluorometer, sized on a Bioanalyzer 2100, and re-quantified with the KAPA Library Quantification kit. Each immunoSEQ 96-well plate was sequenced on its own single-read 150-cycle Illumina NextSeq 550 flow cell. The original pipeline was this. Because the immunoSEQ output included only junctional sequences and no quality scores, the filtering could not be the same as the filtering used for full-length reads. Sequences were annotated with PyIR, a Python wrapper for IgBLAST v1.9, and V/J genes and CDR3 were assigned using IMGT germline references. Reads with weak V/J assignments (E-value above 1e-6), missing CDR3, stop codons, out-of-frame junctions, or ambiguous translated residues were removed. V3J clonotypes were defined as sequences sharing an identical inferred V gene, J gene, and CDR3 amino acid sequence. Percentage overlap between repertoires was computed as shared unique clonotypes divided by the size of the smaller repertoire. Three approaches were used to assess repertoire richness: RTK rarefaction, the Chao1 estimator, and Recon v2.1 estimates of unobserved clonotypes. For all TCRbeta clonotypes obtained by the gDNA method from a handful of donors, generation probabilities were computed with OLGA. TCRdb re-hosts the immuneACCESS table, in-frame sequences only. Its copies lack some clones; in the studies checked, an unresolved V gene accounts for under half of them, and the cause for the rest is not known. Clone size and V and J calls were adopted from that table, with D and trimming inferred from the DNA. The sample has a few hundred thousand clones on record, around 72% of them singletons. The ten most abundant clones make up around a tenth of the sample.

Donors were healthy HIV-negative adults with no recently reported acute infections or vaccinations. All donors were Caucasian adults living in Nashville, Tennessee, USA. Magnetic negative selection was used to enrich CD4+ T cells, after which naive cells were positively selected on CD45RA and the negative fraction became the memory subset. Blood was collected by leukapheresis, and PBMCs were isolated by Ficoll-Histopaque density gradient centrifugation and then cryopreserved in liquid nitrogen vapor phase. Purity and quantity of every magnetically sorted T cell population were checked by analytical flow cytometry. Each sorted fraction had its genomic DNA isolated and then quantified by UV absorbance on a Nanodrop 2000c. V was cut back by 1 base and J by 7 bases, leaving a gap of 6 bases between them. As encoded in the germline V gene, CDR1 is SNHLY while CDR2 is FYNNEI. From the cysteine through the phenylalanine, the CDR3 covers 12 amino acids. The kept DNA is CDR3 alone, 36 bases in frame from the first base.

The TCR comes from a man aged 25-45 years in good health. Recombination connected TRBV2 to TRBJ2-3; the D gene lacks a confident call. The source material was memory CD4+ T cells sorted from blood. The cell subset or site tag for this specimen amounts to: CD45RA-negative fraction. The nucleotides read TGTGCCAGCAGTGAAGTCTCGAATACGCAGTATTTT. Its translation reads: CASSEVSNTQYF.